The 10 T cell receptor beta chains below were found in one sample sequenced in a study of OX40 agonist ivuxolimab in advanced cancers. Profiling relied on immunoSEQ multiplex PCR, and the TCRdb table lists in-frame clones only, not all of them. This table has almost 80,000 clones, 84% appearing once. Sequenced material: CD4+ or CD8+ T cells sorted from blood, taken in a trial of the OX40 agonist ivuxolimab. The origin of the receptors is an adult with an advanced solid tumor such as melanoma, head and neck, liver or kidney cancer.

This sequence joins TRBV11-2 and TRBJ2-1; 15 bases line up with TRBD2. Per germline, CDR1 SGHAT and CDR2 FQNNGV. The CDR3 runs to 15 residues. The V and J ends lost 4 bases and 9 bases, in that order; junction bases with no gene match: 4. The chain's CDR3 is CASSWTSGGAGEQFF. The CDR3, as DNA: TGTGCCAGCAGCTGGACTAGCGGGGGGGCCGGTGAGCAGTTCTTC.

V gene TRBV10-3 combines with J gene TRBJ1-5, with D hard to call. Germline loops: CDR1 ENHRY, CDR2 SYGVKD. V was cut by 0 bases and J by 9 bases, with 33 bases left in between. CDR3 length: 21 amino acids. The CDR3 DNA follows: TGTGCCATCAGTGAGTCGATGTCCGTTGGAGAGGATCAATGGCCTTGGGCGCCCCAGCATTTT. Its translation: CAISESMSVGEDQWPWAPQHF.

This clone was detected once. The J gene is TRBJ1-1, the V gene TRBV6-5; D is unclear. Per germline, CDR1 MNHEY and CDR2 SVGAGI. The ends were cut back, 2 bases at V and 8 bases at J, with 9 bases in the middle. The CDR3 is 12 amino acids. This chain's CDR3 is CASSYKWGEAFF. CDR3 DNA sequence: TGTGCCAGCAGTTACAAATGGGGAGAAGCTTTCTTT.

CDR3 sequence (DNA): TGTGCCATCAGAGGACAGGGGAACACTGAAGCTTTCTTT. Translation: CAIRGQGNTEAFF. The V and J genes are TRBV10-3 and TRBJ1-1; 8 nucleotides align to TRBD1. Per the germline V gene, CDR1 is ENHRY and CDR2 is SYGVKD. After removal of 6 bases from V and 1 base from J, the junction contained 1 base not matched to a gene. This CDR3 has 13 amino acids.

This chain connects TRBV4-1 to TRBJ2-1, with 10 bases fitting TRBD2. This CDR3 is 14 amino acids long. Germline assignment: CDR1 MGHRA and CDR2 YSYEKL. V dropped 6 bases and J dropped 7; count of bases not matched to a gene: 6. CDR3: CASRSLAGENEQFF. As DNA, the CDR3 is TGCGCCAGCAGATCCCTAGCGGGAGAGAATGAGCAGTTCTTC.

This rearrangement joins TRBV5-1 to TRBJ2-1; D may match TRBD1 or TRBD2 (6 bases each). CDR1 is SGHRS and CDR2 is YFSETQ in the germline V gene. The CDR3 spans 15 residues. With 1 base removed from V and 7 bases from J, the gap between germline ends came to 15 bases. CDR3 protein: CASSLRGDPGNEQFF. CDR3 DNA: TGCGCCAGCAGCTTGAGGGGGGACCCTGGGAATGAGCAGTTCTTC.

This clone has only one observation. The chain combines TRBV19 with TRBJ2-3; D is undetermined. Germline V lookup: CDR1 LNHDA, CDR2 SQIVND (reference sequence). The CDR3 length is 14 residues. Trimming took 7 bases from V and 0 from J, leaving 11 bases between them. CDR3 sequence reads: CASTSQASTDTQYF. The CDR3 region has the DNA TGTGCCAGTACGTCCCAAGCTAGCACAGATACGCAGTATTTT.

This chain links TRBV27 with TRBJ2-5; either TRBD1 or TRBD2 may supply D (5 bases each). The germline gives CDR1 MNHEY, CDR2 SMNVEV (reference sequence). The CDR3 is made up of 15 amino acids. V was shortened by 2 bases and J by 3 bases, with 13 bases between the two germline ends. The CDR3: CASSLQSGPKETQYF. The DNA for the CDR3 is TGTGCCAGCAGTTTACAGTCGGGGCCCAAAGAGACCCAGTACTTC.

The V and J genes are TRBV2 and TRBJ2-1; TRBD2 agrees at 15 bases. The V gene's germline CDR1 is SNHLY and CDR2 FYNNEI. CDR3 size: 18 residues. The trim removed 3 bases at V and 5 bases at J, leaving 8 bases unmatched. CDR3 in DNA: TGTGCCAGCAGTGACGGGACTAGCGGGGGGCTCCGTGACAATGAGCAGTTCTTC. The encoded protein is CASSDGTSGGLRDNEQFF.

This clone has more than one count but fewer than ten. The chain joins TRBV7-2 to TRBJ2-2; D ambiguous. The CDR3 loop spans 12 amino acids. The V gene lost 5 bases and the J gene lost 2 bases, with 3 bases spanning the gap. CDR1 is SGHTA and CDR2 is FQGNSA in the germline V gene. CDR3 bases: TGTGCCAGCAGCCCAAACACCGGGGAGCTGTTTTTT. Protein sequence: CASSPNTGELFF.